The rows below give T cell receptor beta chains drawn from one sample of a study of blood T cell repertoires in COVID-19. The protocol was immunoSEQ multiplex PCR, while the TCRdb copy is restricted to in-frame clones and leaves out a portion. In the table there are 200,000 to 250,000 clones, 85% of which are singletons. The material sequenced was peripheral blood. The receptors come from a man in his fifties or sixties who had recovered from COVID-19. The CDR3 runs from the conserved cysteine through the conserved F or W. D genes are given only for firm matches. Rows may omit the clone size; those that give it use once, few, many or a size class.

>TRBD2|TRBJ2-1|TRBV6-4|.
CASSDSIASGRAQFF
TGTGCCAGCAGTGACTCGATAGCTAGCGGGAGGGCCCAGTTCTTC
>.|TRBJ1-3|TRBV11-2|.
CASSGQLLSGNTIYF
TGTGCCAGCAGCGGACAGCTCCTCTCTGGAAACACCATATATTTT
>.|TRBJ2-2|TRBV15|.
CATSRVPGEGGELFF
TGTGCCACCAGCAGAGTCCCGGGGGAAGGCGGGGAGCTGTTTTTT
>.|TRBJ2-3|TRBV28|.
CASSLEVPTDTQYF
TGTGCCAGCAGTTTGGAGGTCCCCACAGATACGCAGTATTTT
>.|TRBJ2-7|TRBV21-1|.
CASSTRGSGYEQYF
TGTGCCAGCAGCACCCGGGGGTCCGGTTACGAGCAGTACTTC
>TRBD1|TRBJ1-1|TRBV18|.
CASSQGQTVEAFF
TGTGCCAGCTCACAGGGACAGACAGTTGAAGCTTTCTTT
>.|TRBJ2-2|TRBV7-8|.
CASSHFGTHNTGELFF
TGTGCCAGCAGCCACTTCGGGACTCATAACACCGGGGAGCTGTTTTTT
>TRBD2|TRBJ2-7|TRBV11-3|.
CASSPRGGDVDEQYF
TGTGCCAGCAGCCCCCGGGGGGGGGACGTGGACGAGCAGTACTTC
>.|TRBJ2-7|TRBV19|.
CASKSGGATYEQYF
TGTGCCAGTAAATCCGGCGGGGCTACCTACGAGCAGTACTTC
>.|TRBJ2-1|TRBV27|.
CASSGTISSYNEQFF
TGTGCCAGCAGTGGGACAATCAGCTCCTACAATGAGCAGTTCTTC
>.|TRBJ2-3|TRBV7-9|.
CASSSEGRGDTQYF
TGTGCCAGCAGCTCGGAGGGCCGCGGAGATACGCAGTATTTT
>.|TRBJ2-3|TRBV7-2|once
CASSPKRGTDTQYF
TGTGCCAGCAGCCCAAAGCGCGGCACAGATACGCAGTATTTT
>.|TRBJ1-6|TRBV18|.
CASSPGAGNSPLHF
TGTGCCAGCTCACCAGGCGCGGGTAATTCACCCCTCCACTTT
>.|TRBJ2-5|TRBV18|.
CASSPPLRQETQYF
TGTGCCAGCTCACCACCGCTCAGACAAGAGACCCAGTACTTC
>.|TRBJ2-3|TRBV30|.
CAWSIQMGGPTDTQYF
TGTGCCTGGAGTATACAGATGGGAGGACCGACAGATACGCAGTATTTT
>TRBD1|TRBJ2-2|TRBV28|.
CASIRGTVGTGELFF
TGTGCCAGCATCAGGGGGACAGTAGGTACCGGGGAGCTGTTTTTT
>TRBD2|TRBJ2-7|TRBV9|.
CASSVAPRTSTFGLPTYYEQYF
TGTGCCAGCAGCGTCGCCCCCCGGACTAGCACTTTTGGGTTACCAACCTACTACGAGCAGTACTTC
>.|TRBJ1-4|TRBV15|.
CATSREKGVEKLFF
TGTGCCACCAGCAGAGAAAAGGGGGTTGAAAAACTGTTTTTT
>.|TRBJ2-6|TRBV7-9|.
CASSSSGANVLTF
TGTGCCAGCAGTTCTTCTGGGGCCAACGTCCTGACTTTC
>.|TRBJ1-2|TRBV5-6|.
CASSLAGFNYGYTF
TGTGCCAGCAGCTTGGCAGGGTTTAACTATGGCTACACCTTC
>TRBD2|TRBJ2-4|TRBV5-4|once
CASSLSSGRPIAKNIQYF
TGTGCCAGCAGCTTGTCCAGCGGGAGACCTATAGCCAAAAACATTCAGTACTTC
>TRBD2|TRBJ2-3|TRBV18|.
CASSPRLAARGTDTQYF
TGTGCCAGCTCACCCCGACTAGCCGCCCGTGGCACAGATACGCAGTATTTT
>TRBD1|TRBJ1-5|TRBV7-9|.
CASSSGQGNQPQHF
TGTGCCAGCAGCTCGGGACAGGGGAATCAGCCCCAGCATTTT